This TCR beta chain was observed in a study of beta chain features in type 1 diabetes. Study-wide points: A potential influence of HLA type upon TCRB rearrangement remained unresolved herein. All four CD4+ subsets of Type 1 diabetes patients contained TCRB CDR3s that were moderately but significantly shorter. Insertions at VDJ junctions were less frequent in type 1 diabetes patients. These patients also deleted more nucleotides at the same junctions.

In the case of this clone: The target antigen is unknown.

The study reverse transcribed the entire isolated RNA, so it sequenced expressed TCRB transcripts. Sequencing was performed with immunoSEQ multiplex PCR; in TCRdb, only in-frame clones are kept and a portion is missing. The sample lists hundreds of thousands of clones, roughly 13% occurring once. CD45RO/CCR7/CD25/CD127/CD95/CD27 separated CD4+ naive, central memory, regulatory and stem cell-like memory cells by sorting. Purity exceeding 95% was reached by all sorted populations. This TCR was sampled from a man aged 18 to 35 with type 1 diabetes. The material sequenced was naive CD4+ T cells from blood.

Here the CDR3 reads CASGGEEIWTSGYGSGEQYF. DNA for the CDR3: TGCGCCAGCGGGGGGGAGGAAATATGGACTAGCGGGTACGGATCGGGTGAGCAGTACTTC. The chain joins TRBV10-2 to TRBJ2-7; 11 bases align to TRBD2. V shed 8 bases and J 7 bases; nucleotides not matched to a gene: 28. Looked up from germline, CDR1 is WSHSY and CDR2 is SAAADI. This CDR3 is built from 20 residues.